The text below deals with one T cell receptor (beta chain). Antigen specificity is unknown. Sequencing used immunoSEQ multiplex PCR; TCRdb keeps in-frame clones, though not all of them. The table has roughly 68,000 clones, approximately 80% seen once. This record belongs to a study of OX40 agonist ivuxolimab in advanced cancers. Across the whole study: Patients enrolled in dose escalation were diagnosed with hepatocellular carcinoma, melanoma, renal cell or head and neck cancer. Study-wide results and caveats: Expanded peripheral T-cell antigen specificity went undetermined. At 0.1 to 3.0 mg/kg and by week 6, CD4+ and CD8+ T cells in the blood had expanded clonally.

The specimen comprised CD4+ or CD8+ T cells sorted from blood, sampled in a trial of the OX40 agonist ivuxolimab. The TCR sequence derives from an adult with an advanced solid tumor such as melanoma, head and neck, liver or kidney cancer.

The CDR3 region is CASSLRGLVGTDTQYF. CDR3 DNA sequence: TGTGCCAGCAGCTTGAGAGGGCTGGTGGGCACAGATACGCAGTATTTT. The chain employs TRBV5-4 and TRBJ2-3; tentatively, D is TRBD2 (5 bases). The germline gives CDR1 SGHNT, CDR2 YYREEE (reference sequence). CDR3 size: 16 residues. Deletions cut 1 base from V and 1 base from J, with 13 bases between. Complete variable domain (other parts from reference TRBV5-4 and TRBJ2-3): ETGVTQSPTHLIKTRGQQVTLRCSSQSGHNTVSWYQQALGQGPQFIFQYYREEENGRGNFPPRFSGLQFPNYSSELNVNALELDDSALYLCASSLRGLVGTDTQYFGPGTRLTVL.